These T cell receptor beta chains were read from a single sample in a study of monozygotic twins with inflammatory bowel disease. Using the 5' RACE reads, TCRdb records one entry per CDR3 protein without DNA. The table lists about 330,000 distinct CDR3 sequences. The specimen sequenced was blood. Receptors originate from a human donor with ulcerative colitis or Crohn's disease, or a healthy co-twin of an affected twin (not recorded which). Both conserved end residues are part of each CDR3.

J gene: TRBJ1-5
V gene: TRBV28
CDR3 protein: CASSKDGTPVEASNQPQHF

J gene: TRBJ2-6
V gene: TRBV20-1
CDR3 protein: CSATGHAGANVLTF

J gene: TRBJ1-1
V gene: TRBV7-2
CDR3 protein: CASSSRGAGRGPEAFF

J gene: TRBJ2-1
V gene: TRBV5-1
CDR3 protein: CASSYLADEQFF

J gene: TRBJ1-4
V gene: TRBV7-8
CDR3 protein: CASSLSGGTNEKLFF

J gene: TRBJ1-6
V gene: TRBV5-1
CDR3 protein: CASSLVGSPLHF

J gene: TRBJ2-7
V gene: TRBV4-1
CDR3 protein: CASSQLAGDRYF

J gene: TRBJ2-1
V gene: TRBV7-2
CDR3 protein: CASSPPGGSYNEQFF

J gene: TRBJ1-5
V gene: TRBV12-3/TRBV12-4
CDR3 protein: CACTDGINQPQHF

J gene: TRBJ2-1
V gene: TRBV20-1
CDR3 protein: CSARVPSYNEQFF

J gene: TRBJ2-7
V gene: TRBV7-2
CDR3 protein: CASSLAGGLYEQYF

J gene: TRBJ2-3
V gene: TRBV2
CDR3 protein: CASSRRLAGGPTSTDTQYF

J gene: TRBJ2-7
V gene: TRBV20-1
CDR3 protein: CSAGRQGKEQYF

J gene: TRBJ2-6
V gene: TRBV10-3
CDR3 protein: CAISEGLIASGANVLTF

J gene: TRBJ2-3
V gene: TRBV6-2/TRBV6-3
CDR3 protein: CASSSGWTSTDTQYF

J gene: TRBJ2-4
V gene: TRBV15
CDR3 protein: CATSRDFSAKNMQYF

J gene: TRBJ2-7
V gene: TRBV12-3/TRBV12-4
CDR3 protein: CASSHDNSYEQYF

J gene: TRBJ2-1
V gene: TRBV20-1
CDR3 protein: CRLASRPSANEQFF

J gene: TRBJ2-1
V gene: TRBV28
CDR3 protein: CASSLSGNNEQFF

J gene: TRBJ2-1
V gene: TRBV5-1
CDR3 protein: CASSFLNNEQFF

J gene: TRBJ2-7
V gene: TRBV14
CDR3 protein: CASSPSSGYEQYF

J gene: TRBJ2-7
V gene: TRBV28
CDR3 protein: CASNLVPGVSDEQYF

J gene: TRBJ2-2
V gene: TRBV7-6
CDR3 protein: CASSRTRSGELFF

J gene: TRBJ2-1
V gene: TRBV4-1
CDR3 protein: CASSLQTSGNNEQFF

J gene: TRBJ2-1
V gene: TRBV5-1
CDR3 protein: CASSFAGLNNEQFF

J gene: TRBJ2-3
V gene: TRBV5-1
CDR3 protein: CASSFDAPTGSLGTQYF

J gene: TRBJ1-3
V gene: TRBV29-1
CDR3 protein: CSVRQGSGNTIYF

J gene: TRBJ1-1
V gene: TRBV28
CDR3 protein: CASSFGQNTEAFF

J gene: TRBJ2-4
V gene: TRBV5-1
CDR3 protein: CASSPGQRTTQWKNIQYF

J gene: TRBJ2-1
V gene: TRBV14
CDR3 protein: CASSHTHGGTSGSRIYNEQFF

J gene: TRBJ2-7
V gene: TRBV5-1
CDR3 protein: CASSFVGQGYEQYF

J gene: TRBJ1-1
V gene: TRBV5-1
CDR3 protein: CASSPGQGGAFF

J gene: TRBJ2-3
V gene: TRBV20-1
CDR3 protein: CSARTSGSWEDTQYF

J gene: TRBJ1-5
V gene: TRBV20-1
CDR3 protein: CSARGTGGFNQPQHF

J gene: TRBJ1-1
V gene: TRBV7-8
CDR3 protein: CASSFSPDRTEAFF

J gene: TRBJ2-1
V gene: TRBV7-9
CDR3 protein: CASSPPSGQGAREQFF

J gene: TRBJ1-1
V gene: TRBV19
CDR3 protein: CASSIGGTWNTEAFF

J gene: TRBJ2-2
V gene: TRBV3-1
CDR3 protein: CASSHGGLANTGELFF

J gene: TRBJ2-5
V gene: TRBV5-1
CDR3 protein: CASSLSGSSETQYF

J gene: TRBJ2-2
V gene: TRBV6-5
CDR3 protein: CASSSASGGSNTGELFF

J gene: TRBJ1-3
V gene: TRBV5-1
CDR3 protein: CASKAGGVDGNTIYF

J gene: TRBJ1-1
V gene: TRBV28
CDR3 protein: CASSLFPVADTEAFF

J gene: TRBJ2-7
V gene: TRBV27
CDR3 protein: CASSSLGKGVQYF

J gene: TRBJ1-1
V gene: TRBV28
CDR3 protein: CASSPSSTGLDEAFF

J gene: TRBJ2-1
V gene: TRBV5-1
CDR3 protein: CASSLTSGRADEQFF

J gene: TRBJ1-5
V gene: TRBV5-6
CDR3 protein: CASSWGTGQRPQHF

J gene: TRBJ2-1
V gene: TRBV28
CDR3 protein: CASSFGGGLGEQFF

J gene: TRBJ1-6
V gene: TRBV20-1
CDR3 protein: CSASRDRTSPLHF